The clone carrying this T cell receptor beta chain was seen at least ten times. This CDR3 has 15 residues. V shed 6 bases, J shed 6 bases, and the junction held 11 bases outside the gene matches. From germline, CDR1 is MNHNS and CDR2 SASEGT. The data stem from a study of T cells in Graves' hyperthyroidism and ophthalmopathy. Study in general: Blood was drawn when the patient was first diagnosed and still untreated.

The TCR beta CDR3 regions underwent amplification using RNA transcripts as the source. An initial round of RT-PCR targeting the TCR CDR3 relied on the HTBI primer set. TCRdb analysed the multiplex PCR reads with MiXCR anew, one entry per CDR3 protein. The table has under 200,000 distinct CDR3 sequences, around 8.9% seen once; the top ten hold 22%. In making diagnoses, clinical symptoms, serum thyroxine and TRAb, thyroid ultrasound and orbital computed tomography were all used. This clonotype was obtained from a woman in her late teens or twenties with Graves' hyperthyroidism that later progressed to Graves' ophthalmopathy. The sample was blood. The chain recombines TRBV6-1 with TRBJ2-5; TRBD1 matches 9 bases. The CDR3 sequence: CASRTTGGGSKTQYF. The CDR3 coding sequence is TGTGCCAGCAGGACCACAGGGGGCGGATCGAAGACCCAGTACTTC.